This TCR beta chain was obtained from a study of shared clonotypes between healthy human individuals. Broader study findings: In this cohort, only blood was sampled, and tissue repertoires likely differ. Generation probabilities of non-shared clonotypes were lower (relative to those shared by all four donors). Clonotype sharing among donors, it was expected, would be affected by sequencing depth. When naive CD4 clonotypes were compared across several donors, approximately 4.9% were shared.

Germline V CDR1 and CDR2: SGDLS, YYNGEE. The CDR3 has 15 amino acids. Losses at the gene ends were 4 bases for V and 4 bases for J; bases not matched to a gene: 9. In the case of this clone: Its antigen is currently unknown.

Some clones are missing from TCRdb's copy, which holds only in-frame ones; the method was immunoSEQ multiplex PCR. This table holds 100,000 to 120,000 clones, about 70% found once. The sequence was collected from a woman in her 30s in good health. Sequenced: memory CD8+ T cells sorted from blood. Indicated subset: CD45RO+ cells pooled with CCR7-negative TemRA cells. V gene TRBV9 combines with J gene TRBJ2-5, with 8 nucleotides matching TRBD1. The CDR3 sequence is CASSTRGQAVETQYF. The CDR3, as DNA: TGTGCCAGCAGCACCCGGGGACAGGCCGTAGAGACCCAGTACTTC.